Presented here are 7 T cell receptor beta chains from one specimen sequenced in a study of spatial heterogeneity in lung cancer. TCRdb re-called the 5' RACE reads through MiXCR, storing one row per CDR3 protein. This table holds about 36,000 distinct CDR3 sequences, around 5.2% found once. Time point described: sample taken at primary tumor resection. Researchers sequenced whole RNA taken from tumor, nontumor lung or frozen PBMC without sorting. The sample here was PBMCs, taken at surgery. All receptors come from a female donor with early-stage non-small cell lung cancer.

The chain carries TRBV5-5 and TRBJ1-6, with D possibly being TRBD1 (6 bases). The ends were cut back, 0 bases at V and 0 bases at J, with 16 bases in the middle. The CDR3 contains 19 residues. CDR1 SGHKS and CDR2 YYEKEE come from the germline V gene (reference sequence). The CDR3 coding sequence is TGTGCCAGCAGCTTGGAGGGGGTCACGCGTTTCTCCTATAATTCACCCCTCCACTTT. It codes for CASSLEGVTRFSYNSPLHF. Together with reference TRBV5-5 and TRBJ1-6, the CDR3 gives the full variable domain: DAGVTQSPTHLIKTRGQQVTLRCSPISGHKSVSWYQQVLGQGPQFIFQYYEKEERGRGNFPDRFSARQFPNYSSELNVNALLLGDSALYLCASSLEGVTRFSYNSPLHFGNGTRLTVT.

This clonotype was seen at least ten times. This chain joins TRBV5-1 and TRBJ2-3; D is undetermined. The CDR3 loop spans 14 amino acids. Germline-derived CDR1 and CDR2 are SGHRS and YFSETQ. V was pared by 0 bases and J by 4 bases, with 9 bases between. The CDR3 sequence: CASSLAVSPDTQYF. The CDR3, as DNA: TGCGCCAGCAGCTTGGCTGTCTCTCCAGATACGCAGTATTTT.

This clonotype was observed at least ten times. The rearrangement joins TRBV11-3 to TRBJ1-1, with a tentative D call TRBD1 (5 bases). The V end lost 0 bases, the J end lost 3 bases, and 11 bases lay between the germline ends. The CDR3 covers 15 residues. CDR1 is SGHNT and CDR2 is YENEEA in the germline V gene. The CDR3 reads CASSLDGSGYTEAFF. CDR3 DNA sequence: TGTGCCAGCAGCTTAGATGGGTCAGGGTACACTGAAGCTTTCTTT.

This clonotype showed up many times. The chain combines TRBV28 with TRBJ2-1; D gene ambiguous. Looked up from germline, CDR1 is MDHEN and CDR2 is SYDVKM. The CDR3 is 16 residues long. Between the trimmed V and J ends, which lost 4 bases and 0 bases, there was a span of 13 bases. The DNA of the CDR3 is TGTGCCAGCAGTTCCCTATCCCTTCTCTCCTACAATGAGCAGTTCTTC. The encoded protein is CASSSLSLLSYNEQFF. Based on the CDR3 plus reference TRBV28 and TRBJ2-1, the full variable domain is DVKVTQSSRYLVKRTGEKVFLECVQDMDHENMFWYRQDPGLGLRLIYFSYDVKMKEKGDIPEGYSVSREKKERFSLILESASTNQTSMYLCASSSLSLLSYNEQFFGPGTRLTVL.

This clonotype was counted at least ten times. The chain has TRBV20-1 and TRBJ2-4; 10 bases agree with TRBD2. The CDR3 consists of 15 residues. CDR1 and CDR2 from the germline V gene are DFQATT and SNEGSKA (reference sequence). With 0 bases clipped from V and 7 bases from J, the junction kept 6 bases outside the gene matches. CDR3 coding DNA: TGCAGTGCTAGAGATCCGGGGACTAGCGAGAACATTCAGTACTTC. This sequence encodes CSARDPGTSENIQYF.

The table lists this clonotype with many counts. CDR3 residues: CSAHGPHSYEQYF. The CDR3 nucleotides are TGCAGTGCTCACGGACCTCACTCCTACGAGCAGTACTTC. V is TRBV20-1 and J is TRBJ2-7; no clear D gene. Trimming left V 5 bases short and J 0 bases short, with 11 bases between. CDR3 length equals 13 residues. The germline V gene has CDR1 DFQATT and CDR2 SNEGSKA (reference sequence).

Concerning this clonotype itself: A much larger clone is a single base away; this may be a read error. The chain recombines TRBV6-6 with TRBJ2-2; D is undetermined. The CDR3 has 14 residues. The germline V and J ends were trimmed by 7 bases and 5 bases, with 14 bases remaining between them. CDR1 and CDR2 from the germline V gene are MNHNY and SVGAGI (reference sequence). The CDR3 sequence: CASTLWLKTGELFF. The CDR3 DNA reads TGTGCCAGCACCCTATGGTTAAAAACCGGGGAGCTGTTTTTT.